This T cell receptor beta chain was sequenced during a study of CD4 T cells in relation to SARS-CoV-2 and coronaviruses. With regard to this clone: Antigen specificity is unknown.

Findings of the study overall: No donor gave both pre-pandemic and post-infection samples. In approximately 70% of donors, memory CD4+ clonotypes crossrecognized SARS-CoV-2 and at least one common cold coronavirus spike.

CD4+ T cells from unexposed donors were obtained before the COVID-19 pandemic (2011-2018). Isolation of CD4+ T cells took place after nine to ten days in culture. As cell numbers allowed, unexposed-donor CD4+ T cells faced SARS-CoV-2 S/N and four cold-coronavirus spikes. Libraries were prepared by immunoSEQ multiplex PCR; TCRdb keeps only in-frame clonotypes and omits some of them. Of 20,000 to 25,000 clones in the sample, about 70% were seen once. The CDR3 runs 12 residues. The germline V gene has CDR1 LGHNT and CDR2 FRNRAP. The ends lost 5 bases at V and 10 bases at J; junction bases unmatched: 7. V gene TRBV12-5 combines with J gene TRBJ2-5; TRBD2 aligns across 7 bases. This clonotype was obtained from a human donor in good health. Material for sequencing was CD4+ T cells from PBMCs, cultured in vitro. The CDR3: CASGPGGGYQYF. The DNA for the CDR3 is TGTGCTAGTGGTCCTGGCGGGGGATACCAGTACTTC.